These 25 T cell receptor beta chains were all obtained from the same sample, sequenced in a study of cytomegalovirus exposure and HLA in healthy donors. PCR used 60 Vbeta primers and 13 Jbeta primers. The protocol was immunoSEQ multiplex PCR, while the TCRdb copy is restricted to in-frame clones and leaves out a portion. The sample lists approximately 110,000 clones, 15% seen once, with under 2.5% in the top ten. The specimen was PBMCs. These receptors all stem from a young woman in good health and CMV-seronegative.

In its sample, this clone ranks as medium-sized. V gene TRBV18 combines with J gene TRBJ1-1; possibly TRBD1 for D (5 bases). V lost 0 bases to trimming and J lost 4 bases, with 9 bases between them. CDR1 is KGHSH and CDR2 is LQKENI in the germline V gene. The CDR3 runs 14 residues. CDR3 amino acids: CASSPPARATEAFF. The CDR3 nucleotides are TGTGCCAGCTCACCACCCGCCAGGGCCACTGAAGCTTTCTTT.

The CDR3 nucleotides are TGTGCCACCAGCAGATCTTTAGCGGGGGGGACCACCGGGGAGCTGTTTTTT. This sequence encodes CATSRSLAGGTTGELFF. The V and J genes are TRBV15 and TRBJ2-2; TRBD2 agrees at 11 bases. Germline V CDR1 and CDR2: LNHNV, YYDKDF (reference sequence). With 2 bases clipped from V and 4 bases from J, the junction kept 6 bases outside the gene matches. This CDR3 is built from 17 residues.

This clone was counted only a few times. The chain carries TRBV9 and TRBJ2-5; D call uncertain. The germline CDR1 and CDR2 sequences are SGDLS and YYNGEE. Between the trimmed V and J ends, which lost 4 bases and 2 bases, there was a span of 9 bases. CDR3 size: 13 residues. In DNA form, the CDR3 reads TGTGCCAGCAGCCCGAGGTGGCAAGAGACCCAGTACTTC. Translated: CASSPRWQETQYF.

This clone appeared a few times. This chain connects TRBV29-1 to TRBJ2-7, with D maybe TRBD2 (6 bases). The CDR3 runs to 12 residues. CDR1 SQVTM and CDR2 ANQGSEA come from the germline V gene. Trimming removed 4 bases at V and 0 bases at J, with 7 bases between. In DNA, the CDR3 is TGCAGCGTTGGGGACTCCTCCTACGAGCAGTACTTC. Its protein is CSVGDSSYEQYF.

This clone was counted a few times. This chain joins TRBV29-1 and TRBJ2-1; D may be TRBD2 (5 bases). The ends were cut back, 5 bases at V and 10 bases at J, with 12 bases in the middle. CDR1 and CDR2 (germline): SQVTM, ANQGSEA. CDR3 size: 11 residues. CDR3 sequence (DNA): TGCAGCGTTTCTGGAGGTAGGGAGCAGTTCTTC. This sequence encodes CSVSGGREQFF.

This clone was observed a handful of times. The rearrangement links TRBV29-1 to TRBJ2-1; possibly TRBD1 for D (6 bases). The CDR3 sequence is 14 residues long. Germline CDR1 and CDR2: SQVTM and ANQGSEA. Trimming removed 3 bases at V and 5 bases at J, with 14 bases between. CDR3 in amino acids: CSVEMGAGDNEQFF. In DNA form, the CDR3 reads TGCAGCGTTGAGATGGGGGCCGGAGACAATGAGCAGTTCTTC.

This sequence joins TRBV9 and TRBJ2-5, with 12 positions matching TRBD2. The CDR3 runs 16 residues. V lost 0 bases and J lost 5; bases outside the gene matches: 5. Germline CDR1 is SGDLS and CDR2 is YYNGEE. In DNA, the CDR3 is TGTGCCAGCAGCGTAGGGACTAGCGGGGCCCAGGAGACCCAGTACTTC. This sequence encodes CASSVGTSGAQETQYF. Filled out from reference TRBV9 and TRBJ2-5, the complete variable domain reads DSGVTQTPKHLITATGQRVTLRCSPRSGDLSVYWYQQSLDQGLQFLIQYYNGEERAKGNILERFSAQQFPDLHSELNLSSLELGDSALYFCASSVGTSGAQETQYFGPGTRLLVL.

This chain joins TRBV5-6 and TRBJ2-5; a possible D gene is TRBD2 (7 bases). Germline V lookup: CDR1 SGHDT, CDR2 YYEEEE. This CDR3 contains 14 residues. Trimming pared 0 bases from V and 5 bases from J, leaving 11 bases between. The CDR3: CASSLDPGGETQYF. CDR3 nucleotides: TGTGCCAGCAGCTTGGATCCGGGGGGCGAGACCCAGTACTTC.

The rearrangement uses TRBV7-9 and TRBJ1-1; 11 bases are a match to TRBD1. Germline CDR1 reads SEHNR; CDR2 reads FQNEAQ (reference sequence). J lost 11 bases, V lost 8 bases, and 19 bases had no gene match. The CDR3 length is 16 residues. CDR3: CASSYFGQGAVDEAFF. In DNA form, the CDR3 reads TGTGCCAGCTCGTATTTCGGACAGGGGGCGGTGGATGAGGCTTTCTTT. The full variable domain, rest sourced from reference TRBV7-9 and TRBJ1-1, is DTGVSQNPRHKITKRGQNVTFRCDPISEHNRLYWYRQTLGQGPEFLTYFQNEAQLEKSRLLSDRFSAERPKGSFSTLEIQRTEQGDSAMYLCASSYFGQGAVDEAFFGQGTRLTVV.

J is TRBJ1-2 and V is TRBV6-1; D might be TRBD1 (6 bases). The V end lost 1 base, the J end lost 2 bases, and 8 bases lay between the germline ends. The CDR3 is 14 residues long. Germline V lookup: CDR1 MNHNS, CDR2 SASEGT. The CDR3: CASSEGGGNYGYTF. CDR3 in DNA: TGTGCCAGCAGTGAAGGGGGGGGCAACTATGGCTACACCTTC.

This clone occurred a few times. The rearrangement links TRBV27 to TRBJ2-5; TRBD2 agrees at 7 bases. Per the germline V gene, CDR1 is MNHEY and CDR2 is SMNVEV (reference sequence). V was pared by 5 bases and J by 5 bases, with 11 bases of the junction left unmatched. CDR3 size: 15 residues. The CDR3 DNA is TGTGCCAGCAGTCCCCATAGCGGGTTAAGGGAGACCCAGTACTTC. Translation: CASSPHSGLRETQYF.

The J gene is TRBJ1-2, the V gene TRBV9; 7 bases are a match to TRBD1. The CDR3 covers 13 residues. With 3 bases clipped from V and 4 bases from J, the junction kept 3 bases outside the gene matches. Germline V gene lookup returns CDR1 SGDLS and CDR2 YYNGEE. CDR3 sequence reads: CASSAGTVYGYTF. The CDR3 DNA is TGTGCCAGCAGCGCCGGGACAGTCTATGGCTACACCTTC.

In its sample, this clone was seen a few times. The V gene is TRBV5-1, the J gene TRBJ2-5; a possible D gene is TRBD1 (7 bases). There are 12 residues in the CDR3. V gave up 6 bases and J gave up 4 bases, with 10 bases separating them. Germline lookup yields CDR1 SGHRS and CDR2 YFSETQ. CDR3 DNA sequence: TGCGCCAGCACCCAGGGGGGAGAGACCCAGTACTTC. This codes for CASTQGGETQYF.

A few counts support this clone. V is TRBV29-1 and J is TRBJ2-7; 7 bases align to TRBD1. V shed 3 bases, J shed 0 bases, and the junction held 8 bases outside the gene matches. The CDR3 contains 15 residues. Germline loops: CDR1 SQVTM, CDR2 ANQGSEA. Here the CDR3 DNA reads TGCAGCGTTGATCGTGAGACAGGGAGCTCCTACGAGCAGTACTTC. It translates to CSVDRETGSSYEQYF.

This rearrangement joins TRBV30 to TRBJ1-5; 7 bases agree with TRBD1. CDR3 length: 19 residues. Trimming removed 1 base from V and 2 bases from J; junction bases left unmatched: 17. Germline CDR1 is GTSNPN and CDR2 is SVGIG (reference sequence). CDR3 DNA: TGTGCCTGGAGTGCTTTCACGGGACAGTTCGTGTTTGGCAATCAGCCCCAGCATTTT. Protein product: CAWSAFTGQFVFGNQPQHF.

In this sample, this clone turned up a few times. The gene calls are TRBV5-4 and TRBJ2-6; either TRBD1 or TRBD2 may supply D (7 bases each). Between the trimmed V and J ends, which lost 4 bases and 4 bases, there was a span of 12 bases. The CDR3 contains 15 residues. Germline V gene data show CDR1 as SGHNT and CDR2 as YYREEE (reference sequence). In DNA form, the CDR3 reads TGTGCCAGCAGCCTGGGAGGGGGCGGGGCCAACGTCCTGACTTTC. Residues: CASSLGGGGANVLTF.

This clone was seen a few times. The rearrangement links TRBV2 to TRBJ2-7, with TRBD1 matching over 11 bases. V lost 6 bases and J lost 6; bases outside the gene matches: 7. CDR3 length: 14 residues. Germline CDR1 is SNHLY and CDR2 is FYNNEI. In DNA, the CDR3 is TGTGCCAGCAGAAGGACAGGGGGCGCGAGCGAGCAGTACTTC. It translates to CASRRTGGASEQYF.

This clone showed up just a few times. This chain uses TRBV5-6 with TRBJ2-3; 10 bases line up with TRBD2. This CDR3 comprises 19 residues. With 0 bases clipped from V and 6 bases from J, the junction kept 16 bases outside the gene matches. Germline V lookup: CDR1 SGHDT, CDR2 YYEEEE. CDR3 in amino acids: CASSLAWPRVAGGMDTQYF. The CDR3 nucleotides are TGTGCCAGCAGCTTGGCCTGGCCAAGGGTAGCGGGGGGAATGGATACGCAGTATTTT.

V usage is TRBV30 and J usage is TRBJ2-3; tentative D call: TRBD1 (7 bases). Trimming left V 4 bases short and J 3 bases short, with 11 bases between. There are 13 residues in the CDR3. Germline V lookup: CDR1 GTSNPN, CDR2 SVGIG (reference sequence). The DNA for the CDR3 is TGTGCCTGGACGGAGGGGGCGACAGATACGCAGTATTTT. Amino acid sequence: CAWTEGATDTQYF.

The CDR3 loop reads CASSDKTGSSYNEQFF. CDR3 DNA: TGTGCCAGCAGCGACAAAACAGGGAGCTCCTACAATGAGCAGTTCTTC. This chain connects TRBV9 to TRBJ2-1; TRBD1 might be the D (6 bases). The CDR3 has 16 residues. V dropped 3 bases and J dropped 0 bases, with 13 bases sitting between them. Per germline, CDR1 SGDLS and CDR2 YYNGEE.

This clone was observed a handful of times. The rearrangement links TRBV7-2 to TRBJ1-1; 8 bases are a match to TRBD1. The germline V gene has CDR1 SGHTA and CDR2 FQGNSA. V gave up 5 bases and J gave up 0 bases; unmatched junction bases: 5. The CDR3 has 15 residues. The CDR3 DNA follows: TGTGCCAGCAGCCCCCGGACAGGGTTGAACACTGAAGCTTTCTTT. It codes for CASSPRTGLNTEAFF.

This clone was recorded a few times. The rearrangement joins TRBV7-8 to TRBJ2-3, with 10 bases aligning to TRBD2. Germline V gene sequence: CDR1 SGHVS, CDR2 FQNEAQ. The junction had 3 bases not matched to a gene; V was cut back by 5 bases and J by 1 base. This CDR3 spans 15 amino acids. The CDR3 DNA sequence: TGTGCCAGCAGCCCTAGCGGGAGCGGCACAGATACGCAGTATTTT. Protein sequence: CASSPSGSGTDTQYF.

V is TRBV28 and J is TRBJ1-2; 9 bases align to TRBD1. CDR3 length equals 12 residues. Trimming took 6 bases from V and 8 from J; bases not matched to a gene: 4. Germline V gene data show CDR1 as MDHEN and CDR2 as SYDVKM. CDR3 sequence: CASRQGARGYTF. The DNA for the CDR3 is TGTGCCAGCAGACAGGGGGCGCGGGGCTACACCTTC.

The J gene is TRBJ1-5, the V gene TRBV4-1; D unclear. There are 17 residues in the CDR3. V lost 1 base and J lost 1, with 14 bases in between. Germline lookup yields CDR1 MGHRA and CDR2 YSYEKL. The CDR3 protein is CASSQVQSVGSNQPQHF. The CDR3 DNA is TGCGCCAGCAGCCAAGTGCAGAGCGTCGGGAGCAATCAGCCCCAGCATTTT.

The chain combines TRBV6-1 with TRBJ2-1, with a weak D call TRBD1 (6 bases). Germline assignment: CDR1 MNHNS and CDR2 SASEGT. Trimming stripped 3 bases from V and 6 bases from J, with 15 bases between. The CDR3 contains 15 residues. CDR3 residues: CASSDRTVTVNEQFF. CDR3 coding DNA: TGTGCCAGCAGTGACAGGACAGTTACCGTCAATGAGCAGTTCTTC.